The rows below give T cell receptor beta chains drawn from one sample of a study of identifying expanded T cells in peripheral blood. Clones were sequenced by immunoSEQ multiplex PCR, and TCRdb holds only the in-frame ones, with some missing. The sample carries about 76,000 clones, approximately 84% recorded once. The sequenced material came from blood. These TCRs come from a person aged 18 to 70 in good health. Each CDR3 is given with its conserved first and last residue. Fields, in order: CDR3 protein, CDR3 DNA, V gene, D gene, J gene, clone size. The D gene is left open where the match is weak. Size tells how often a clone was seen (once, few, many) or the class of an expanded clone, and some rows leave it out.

CDR3aa: CASSPYLSSYNEQFF
CDR3nt: TGTGCCAGCAGTCCTTATCTGAGCTCCTACAATGAGCAGTTCTTC
v_gene: TRBV28
d_gene: -
j_gene: TRBJ2-1
abundance: -

CDR3aa: CASSSGGTAPEAFF
CDR3nt: TGTGCCAGCAGCTCAGGGGGAACGGCCCCTGAAGCTTTCTTT
v_gene: TRBV28
d_gene: TRBD1
j_gene: TRBJ1-1
abundance: -

CDR3aa: CASSLEMGVGAGELFF
CDR3nt: TGTGCCAGCAGCTTGGAGATGGGCGTCGGTGCCGGGGAGCTGTTTTTT
v_gene: TRBV5-8
d_gene: -
j_gene: TRBJ2-2
abundance: -

CDR3aa: CASSLFTGDEQFF
CDR3nt: TGTGCCAGCAGCTTATTTACGGGGGATGAGCAGTTCTTC
v_gene: TRBV7-3
d_gene: -
j_gene: TRBJ2-1
abundance: -

CDR3aa: CASRKSEDSNQPQHF
CDR3nt: TGTGCCAGCAGAAAATCCGAAGATAGCAATCAGCCCCAGCATTTT
v_gene: TRBV28
d_gene: -
j_gene: TRBJ1-5
abundance: -

CDR3aa: CASSLGGPLEPYEQYF
CDR3nt: TGTGCCAGCAGTTTAGGGGGACCTTTGGAACCCTACGAGCAGTACTTC
v_gene: TRBV28
d_gene: -
j_gene: TRBJ2-7
abundance: -

CDR3aa: CASGTSTGAPLGYGYTF
CDR3nt: TGTGCCAGCGGTACCAGCACAGGGGCCCCCTTGGGCTATGGCTACACCTTC
v_gene: TRBV9
d_gene: TRBD1
j_gene: TRBJ1-2
abundance: -

CDR3aa: CASSLLQINEQYF
CDR3nt: TGCGCCAGCAGCTTGTTGCAGATTAACGAGCAGTACTTC
v_gene: TRBV5-1
d_gene: -
j_gene: TRBJ2-7
abundance: -

CDR3aa: CASSSSTDTQYF
CDR3nt: TGTGCCAGCAGCTCTAGCACAGATACGCAGTATTTT
v_gene: TRBV5-4
d_gene: -
j_gene: TRBJ2-3
abundance: few

CDR3aa: CASSEGGAASVGNEQFF
CDR3nt: TGCGCCAGCAGTGAAGGGGGGGCGGCAAGTGTTGGGAATGAGCAGTTCTTC
v_gene: TRBV10-1
d_gene: -
j_gene: TRBJ2-1
abundance: -

CDR3aa: CASSLRREGYNEQFF
CDR3nt: TGTGCCAGCAGCTTGCGGCGGGAGGGCTACAATGAGCAGTTCTTC
v_gene: TRBV5-4
d_gene: TRBD2
j_gene: TRBJ2-1
abundance: -

CDR3aa: CAGTGGQQPQHF
CDR3nt: TGTGCCGGGACAGGGGGCCAGCAGCCCCAGCATTTT
v_gene: TRBV7-9
d_gene: TRBD1
j_gene: TRBJ1-5
abundance: once

CDR3aa: CASSGSLAGGHPSTDTQYF
CDR3nt: TGTGCCAGTAGCGGTTCACTAGCGGGAGGCCACCCTAGCACAGATACGCAGTATTTT
v_gene: TRBV19
d_gene: TRBD2
j_gene: TRBJ2-3
abundance: -

CDR3aa: CASSLRSNTGELFF
CDR3nt: TGTGCCAGCAGCTTACGCTCAAACACCGGGGAGCTGTTTTTT
v_gene: TRBV7-3
d_gene: -
j_gene: TRBJ2-2
abundance: -

CDR3aa: CASSKEEFGERYEQYF
CDR3nt: TGTGCCAGCAGCAAAGAGGAATTCGGGGAGCGATACGAGCAGTACTTC
v_gene: TRBV21-1
d_gene: -
j_gene: TRBJ2-7
abundance: -

CDR3aa: CASRSQVGGGATGELFF
CDR3nt: TGTGCCAGCAGGTCCCAGGTTGGCGGGGGCGCCACCGGGGAGCTGTTTTTT
v_gene: TRBV5-4
d_gene: -
j_gene: TRBJ2-2
abundance: -

CDR3aa: CAWRKPGGTDTQYF
CDR3nt: TGTGCCTGGAGAAAACCTGGGGGCACAGATACGCAGTATTTT
v_gene: TRBV30
d_gene: -
j_gene: TRBJ2-3
abundance: -

CDR3aa: CASSLLGTGSGQPQHF
CDR3nt: TGTGCCAGCAGCTTACTTGGGACAGGGAGCGGGCAGCCCCAGCATTTT
v_gene: TRBV11-3
d_gene: TRBD1
j_gene: TRBJ1-5
abundance: -

CDR3aa: CASSQVPHYEQYF
CDR3nt: TGCGCCAGCAGCCAAGTTCCCCACTACGAGCAGTACTTC
v_gene: TRBV4-1
d_gene: -
j_gene: TRBJ2-7
abundance: -

CDR3aa: CASSLSGGAGYGYTF
CDR3nt: TGTGCCAGCAGCTTATCGGGCGGCGCTGGGTATGGCTACACCTTC
v_gene: TRBV7-6
d_gene: -
j_gene: TRBJ1-2
abundance: -

CDR3aa: CASSPQGTGANVLTF
CDR3nt: TGTGCCAGCTCACCACAGGGTACTGGGGCCAACGTCCTGACTTTC
v_gene: TRBV18
d_gene: -
j_gene: TRBJ2-6
abundance: -

CDR3aa: CASSPGQGETQYF
CDR3nt: TGTGCCAGCAGCCCGGGACAGGGGGAGACCCAGTACTTC
v_gene: TRBV7-2
d_gene: TRBD1
j_gene: TRBJ2-5
abundance: -

CDR3aa: CASSAAGAGAPDTQYF
CDR3nt: TGTGCCAGCAGCGCAGCCGGCGCTGGGGCACCAGATACGCAGTATTTT
v_gene: TRBV9
d_gene: -
j_gene: TRBJ2-3
abundance: -

CDR3aa: CASGPVGQGGGDEQYF
CDR3nt: TGTGCCAGCGGCCCAGTAGGGCAGGGCGGAGGAGACGAGCAGTACTTC
v_gene: TRBV7-2
d_gene: -
j_gene: TRBJ2-7
abundance: once

CDR3aa: CASSSRTSGSTEQFF
CDR3nt: TGTGCCAGTAGTTCCCGGACTAGCGGGAGTACTGAGCAGTTCTTC
v_gene: TRBV19
d_gene: TRBD2
j_gene: TRBJ2-1
abundance: -

CDR3aa: CASSLNREFYEQYF
CDR3nt: TGTGCCAGCAGCCTGAACCGGGAGTTCTACGAGCAGTACTTC
v_gene: TRBV6-6
d_gene: -
j_gene: TRBJ2-7
abundance: -

CDR3aa: CASSEWGGSGANVLTF
CDR3nt: TGTGCCAGCAGTGAATGGGGGGGCTCTGGGGCCAACGTCCTGACTTTC
v_gene: TRBV25-1
d_gene: TRBD2
j_gene: TRBJ2-6
abundance: -

CDR3aa: CASSELYNSGGLGYTF
CDR3nt: TGTGCCAGTAGTGAACTCTATAACTCCGGGGGCCTAGGCTACACCTTC
v_gene: TRBV19
d_gene: -
j_gene: TRBJ1-2
abundance: -

CDR3aa: CASSLGTGVAYEQYF
CDR3nt: TGTGCCAGCAGCCTAGGGACAGGGGTAGCCTACGAGCAGTACTTC
v_gene: TRBV4-2
d_gene: TRBD1
j_gene: TRBJ2-7
abundance: once

CDR3aa: CASSQGQGTYEQYF
CDR3nt: TGTGCCAGCAGCCAGGGACAGGGAACCTACGAGCAGTACTTC
v_gene: TRBV9
d_gene: TRBD1
j_gene: TRBJ2-7
abundance: -

CDR3aa: CASTVGLAGDTGELFF
CDR3nt: TGTGCCAGCACGGTCGGGCTAGCGGGAGACACCGGGGAGCTGTTTTTT
v_gene: TRBV5-8
d_gene: TRBD2
j_gene: TRBJ2-2
abundance: -

CDR3aa: CASSSTSGPYNEQFF
CDR3nt: TGCGCCAGCAGTTCGACTAGCGGGCCGTACAATGAGCAGTTCTTC
v_gene: TRBV5-1
d_gene: TRBD2
j_gene: TRBJ2-1
abundance: -

CDR3aa: CASSRPGPSGNQPQHF
CDR3nt: TGCGCCAGCAGCCGTCCGGGGCCCTCGGGCAATCAGCCCCAGCATTTT
v_gene: TRBV4-1
d_gene: -
j_gene: TRBJ1-5
abundance: -

CDR3aa: CASSTQNTDTQYF
CDR3nt: TGTGCCAGCAGCACCCAGAACACAGATACGCAGTATTTT
v_gene: TRBV7-2
d_gene: -
j_gene: TRBJ2-3
abundance: -

CDR3aa: CASSPWDRGNTGELFF
CDR3nt: TGTGCCAGCAGCCCTTGGGACAGGGGGAACACCGGGGAGCTGTTTTTT
v_gene: TRBV14
d_gene: TRBD1
j_gene: TRBJ2-2
abundance: -

CDR3aa: CATSRGGQGTDTQYF
CDR3nt: TGTGCCACCAGCAGAGGAGGACAGGGCACAGATACGCAGTATTTT
v_gene: TRBV15
d_gene: TRBD1
j_gene: TRBJ2-3
abundance: -

CDR3aa: CASSWGIGGGGGEQYF
CDR3nt: TGTGCCAGCAGCTGGGGTATTGGGGGCGGCGGGGGCGAGCAGTACTTC
v_gene: TRBV7-2
d_gene: -
j_gene: TRBJ2-7
abundance: -